These 20 T cell receptor beta chains came from one sample sequenced in a study of shared clonotypes between healthy human individuals. Profiling relied on immunoSEQ multiplex PCR, and the TCRdb table lists in-frame clones only, not all of them. The table shows over 1.4 million clones, with around 97% occurring only once. Sequenced input: naive CD4+ T cells sorted from blood. The subset is: CD45RA+ positively selected. These receptors originate from a young man in good health.

The rearrangement joins TRBV11-1 to TRBJ1-2, with D unresolved. The CDR3 length is 13 residues. Trimming stripped 3 bases from V and 7 bases from J, with 12 bases between. CDR1 SGHAT and CDR2 FQDESV come from the germline V gene (reference sequence). Here the CDR3 reads CASSFGGEAGYTF. CDR3 bases: TGTGCCAGCAGCTTCGGCGGGGAAGCTGGCTACACCTTC. The variable domain in full, completed from reference TRBV11-1 and TRBJ1-2, reads EAEVAQSPRYKITEKSQAVAFWCDPISGHATLYWYRQILGQGPELLVQFQDESVVDDSQLPKDRFSAERLKGVDSTLKIQPAELGDSAMYLCASSFGGEAGYTFGSGTRLTVV.

The J gene is TRBJ2-3, the V gene TRBV14; 9 bases match TRBD1. The J segment lost 3 bases and the V segment lost 2 bases, leaving 6 bases of the junction unmatched. Germline V gene lookup returns CDR1 SGHDN and CDR2 FVKESK. The CDR3 has 16 residues. The CDR3 DNA reads TGTGCCAGCAGCCAAAAAAGAGGGACAGGGACAGATACGCAGTATTTT. Translated: CASSQKRGTGTDTQYF.

The chain recombines TRBV11-2 with TRBJ2-7; D is possibly TRBD1 (5 bases). Germline V CDR1 and CDR2: SGHAT, FQNNGV. The CDR3 is made up of 14 amino acids. V lost 2 bases and J lost 2, with 10 bases in between. The chain's CDR3 is CASSLHRKPYEQYF. CDR3 nucleotide sequence: TGTGCCAGCAGCTTACACAGGAAACCCTACGAGCAGTACTTC.

V gene TRBV14 combines with J gene TRBJ2-7, with 7 bases matching TRBD2. The V segment lost 0 bases and the J segment 0 bases; nucleotides outside the gene matches: 2. This CDR3 has 15 residues. Germline-derived CDR1 and CDR2 are SGHDN and FVKESK. This CDR3 reads CASSQDRGDSYEQYF. The CDR3 DNA reads as TGTGCCAGCAGCCAAGATCGGGGGGACTCCTACGAGCAGTACTTC.

The rearrangement uses TRBV27 and TRBJ1-3; D unclear. The V and J ends lost 5 bases and 0 bases respectively, with 8 bases between them. This CDR3 comprises 14 residues. Germline values: CDR1 MNHEY, CDR2 SMNVEV (reference sequence). The CDR3: CASSTLSSGNTIYF. The DNA of the CDR3 is TGTGCCAGCAGTACGCTCAGCTCTGGAAACACCATATATTTT.

This clone was seen a single time. The CDR3 protein is CASTQGTEAFF. For the CDR3, the DNA is TGTGCCAGCACCCAGGGGACTGAAGCTTTCTTT. The chain joins TRBV28 to TRBJ1-1, with a tentative D call TRBD1 (6 bases). Germline CDR1 is MDHEN and CDR2 is SYDVKM. Trimming stripped 7 bases from V and 5 bases from J, with 8 bases between. This CDR3 has 11 amino acids.

This chain joins TRBV30 and TRBJ2-7, with 7 bases aligning to TRBD2. Germline values: CDR1 GTSNPN, CDR2 SVGIG (reference sequence). V was pared by 1 base and J by 3 bases, with 9 bases of the junction left unmatched. The CDR3 sequence is 15 residues long. CDR3 protein: CAWSGTPTSSYEQYF. CDR3 in DNA: TGTGCCTGGAGTGGGACCCCGACTAGCAGCTACGAGCAGTACTTC.

V and J are TRBV19 and TRBJ1-1; 7 nucleotides line up with TRBD1. Losses at the gene ends were 2 bases for V and 7 bases for J; bases not matched to a gene: 10. The CDR3 length is 15 residues. Germline lookup yields CDR1 LNHDA and CDR2 SQIVND (reference sequence). CDR3 nucleotides: TGTGCCAGTAGTATACCACATCGGACAGGAGTTGAAGCTTTCTTT. Residues: CASSIPHRTGVEAFF. The full variable domain, completed using reference TRBV19 and TRBJ1-1, is DGGITQSPKYLFRKEGQNVTLSCEQNLNHDAMYWYRQDPGQGLRLIYYSQIVNDFQKGDIAEGYSVSREKKESFPLTVTSAQKNPTAFYLCASSIPHRTGVEAFFGQGTRLTVV.

The chain joins TRBV30 to TRBJ2-5; 9 positions agree with TRBD2. V was clipped by 0 bases and J by 0 bases; unmatched bases: 8. CDR3 length: 17 residues. The germline gives CDR1 GTSNPN, CDR2 SVGIG (reference sequence). The CDR3 here is CAWSVRGRARYQETQYF. The CDR3, as DNA: TGTGCCTGGAGTGTACGCGGGAGGGCCCGGTACCAAGAGACCCAGTACTTC.

In regard to this clone: The sample holds other DNA sequences that translate to the same CDR3. The chain links TRBV5-5 to TRBJ2-5; 7 nucleotides agree with TRBD2. Germline CDR1 reads SGHKS; CDR2 reads YYEKEE (reference sequence). This CDR3 has 13 amino acids. After removal of 2 bases from V and 3 bases from J, the junction contained 1 base not matched to a gene. The CDR3 nucleotides read TGTGCCAGCAGCTTTGGGGGGGAAGAGACCCAGTACTTC. Its protein product is CASSFGGEETQYF.

The chain couples TRBV28 to TRBJ2-7; the match to TRBD1 covers 8 bases. CDR1 and CDR2 (germline): MDHEN, SYDVKM. The CDR3 loop spans 17 amino acids. V shed 2 bases, J shed 1 base, and the junction held 10 bases outside the gene matches. The CDR3 DNA follows: TGTGCCAGCAGTTTACGGCAGGGGGCGATAGGATCCTACGAGCAGTACTTC. Residues: CASSLRQGAIGSYEQYF.

The chain's CDR3 is CASSATGAGETQYF. CDR3 nucleotides: TGTGCCAGCAGTGCGACAGGGGCGGGAGAGACCCAGTACTTC. The chain is built from TRBV6-1 and TRBJ2-5, with TRBD1 matching over 8 bases. This CDR3 comprises 14 residues. Trimming cost V 4 bases and J 4 bases; bases outside gene matches: 5. CDR1 is MNHNS, CDR2 SASEGT, per germline.

As regards this clone: Other DNA sequences in the same sample also yield this CDR3. J is TRBJ1-5 and V is TRBV6-1; unclear D gene. The V and J ends lost 2 bases and 1 base respectively, with 6 bases between them. The germline gives CDR1 MNHNS, CDR2 SASEGT. The CDR3 runs 14 residues. CDR3 coding DNA: TGTGCCAGCAGTGAACAAGACAGCAATCAGCCCCAGCATTTT. It specifies CASSEQDSNQPQHF.

The V and J genes are TRBV7-3 and TRBJ2-1; TRBD2 matches at 9 bases. CDR1 and CDR2 (germline): SGHTA, FQGTGA. The junction had 7 bases not matched to a gene; V was cut back by 0 bases and J by 7 bases. The CDR3 runs to 16 residues. The CDR3 protein is CASSLTGGRASNEQFF. As DNA, the CDR3 is TGTGCCAGCAGCTTAACGGGCGGGAGGGCCAGTAATGAGCAGTTCTTC.

V is TRBV19 and J is TRBJ1-2, with TRBD1 identical over 7 bases. Trimming removed 2 bases from V and 3 bases from J; junction bases left unmatched: 6. The germline gives CDR1 LNHDA, CDR2 SQIVND (reference sequence). This CDR3 has 15 residues. The CDR3 protein is CASSIKGQPYYGYTF. In DNA, the CDR3 is TGTGCCAGTAGTATAAAGGGACAGCCGTACTATGGCTACACCTTC. The whole variable domain, remainder taken from reference TRBV19 and TRBJ1-2, is DGGITQSPKYLFRKEGQNVTLSCEQNLNHDAMYWYRQDPGQGLRLIYYSQIVNDFQKGDIAEGYSVSREKKESFPLTVTSAQKNPTAFYLCASSIKGQPYYGYTFGSGTRLTVV.

V and J are TRBV6-1 and TRBJ2-7; D is uncertain. Trimming removed 8 bases from V and 5 bases from J, with 7 bases in between. Germline V gives CDR1 MNHNS, CDR2 SASEGT. This CDR3 comprises 10 residues. CDR3 sequence reads: CASSPDEQYF. The CDR3 nucleotides read TGTGCCAGCTCCCCGGACGAGCAGTACTTC.

J is TRBJ2-3 and V is TRBV10-1, with a tentative D call TRBD1 (7 bases). V shed 7 bases and J shed 2 bases, with 19 bases lying between them. CDR3 length equals 16 residues. CDR1 and CDR2 (germline): WNHNN, SYGVQD (reference sequence). CDR3 sequence: CASIFGGQRFTDTQYF. The CDR3 DNA reads TGCGCCAGCATTTTCGGGGGACAGAGATTCACAGATACGCAGTATTTT.

The count of this clone is one. This rearrangement joins TRBV5-4 to TRBJ2-5; 10 nucleotides match TRBD1. Germline lookup yields CDR1 SGHNT and CDR2 YYREEE (reference sequence). The CDR3 spans 15 residues. The junction had 4 bases not matched to a gene; V was cut back by 1 base and J by 4 bases. CDR3 sequence: CASSLSRDRGETQYF. The CDR3 nucleotides read TGTGCCAGCAGCTTGAGTCGGGACAGGGGAGAGACCCAGTACTTC. Full variable domain (rest looked up from reference TRBV5-4 and TRBJ2-5): ETGVTQSPTHLIKTRGQQVTLRCSSQSGHNTVSWYQQALGQGPQFIFQYYREEENGRGNFPPRFSGLQFPNYSSELNVNALELDDSALYLCASSLSRDRGETQYFGPGTRLLVL.

The V and J genes are TRBV11-2 and TRBJ2-7; possible D gene TRBD2, 6 bases. Trimming took 8 bases from V and 3 from J, leaving 11 bases between them. Germline CDR1 and CDR2: SGHAT and FQNNGV. The CDR3 consists of 12 residues. CDR3 in DNA: TGTGCCAGCCGCGTGCGGGGCTACGAGCAGTACTTC. Amino acid sequence: CASRVRGYEQYF. Based on the CDR3 plus reference TRBV11-2 and TRBJ2-7, the full variable domain is EAGVAQSPRYKIIEKRQSVAFWCNPISGHATLYWYQQILGQGPKLLIQFQNNGVVDDSQLPKDRFSAERLKGVDSTLKIQPAKLEDSAVYLCASRVRGYEQYFGPGTRLTVT.

This clone was found once. J is TRBJ2-1 and V is TRBV9; D gene ambiguous. Germline V gene data show CDR1 as SGDLS and CDR2 as YYNGEE. The CDR3 runs to 14 residues. V lost 3 bases and J lost 2, with 9 bases in between. The CDR3 DNA is TGTGCCAGCAGCGACGCAGGAACCTACAATGAGCAGTTCTTC. Its protein product is CASSDAGTYNEQFF.